A single sample is the source of the 26 T cell receptor beta chains below, sequenced in a study of T cells after yellow fever vaccination. TCRdb processed the 5' RACE reads anew with MiXCR; each CDR3 protein has one entry. The profile covers 400,000 or so distinct CDR3 sequences, with over 5% appearing a single time and 15% taken by the ten largest. The sequenced sample was PBMCs, obtained 5 days after the yellow fever booster vaccination. The source of these receptors is a young man who received the YFV17D yellow fever vaccine.

The chain uses TRBV20-1 and TRBJ2-7; 9 nucleotides match TRBD1. From germline, CDR1 is DFQATT and CDR2 SNEGSKA (reference sequence). The CDR3 sequence is 14 residues long. Germline trimming cut 3 bases from V and 2 bases from J; bases unmatched to any gene: 5. CDR3 in DNA: TGCAGTGCTAGGGGGACAGGGATAACCTACGAGCAGTACTTC. Translating it yields CSARGTGITYEQYF.

This clonotype was picked up a small number of times. The V gene is TRBV25-1, the J gene TRBJ2-3; 7 nucleotides align to TRBD2. The CDR3 runs to 13 residues. Germline-derived CDR1 and CDR2 are MGHDK and SYGVNS. With 7 bases clipped from V and 1 base from J, the junction kept 2 bases outside the gene matches. Here the CDR3 reads CASKTSGTDTQYF. CDR3 sequence (DNA): TGTGCCAGCAAAACTAGCGGCACAGATACGCAGTATTTT.

This clonotype was detected many times. The V gene is TRBV7-7, the J gene TRBJ1-1, with a weak D call TRBD1 (6 bases). CDR3 length: 13 amino acids. Germline CDR1 SSHAT, CDR2 FNYEAQ (reference sequence). Trimming shortened V by 5 bases and J by 6 bases, and 13 bases separated the two germline ends. The CDR3 loop reads CASSHRVWAEAFF. CDR3 nucleotide sequence: TGTGCCAGCAGCCACAGGGTTTGGGCTGAAGCTTTCTTT.

This clonotype was counted only a few times. The chain carries TRBV20-1 and TRBJ1-1; D is unresolved. V lost 6 bases to trimming and J lost 1 base, with 18 bases between them. CDR3 length equals 15 residues. From germline, CDR1 is DFQATT and CDR2 SNEGSKA (reference sequence). This CDR3 reads CSAQDWRFPNTEAFF. CDR3 coding DNA: TGCAGTGCCCAAGATTGGAGATTCCCGAACACTGAAGCTTTCTTT.

V usage is TRBV20-1 and J usage is TRBJ2-5; a possible D gene is TRBD2 (6 bases). The length of the CDR3 is 15 residues. CDR1 and CDR2 (germline): DFQATT, SNEGSKA (reference sequence). The V end was cut by 3 bases, the J end by 2 bases, with 16 bases between. In DNA form, the CDR3 reads TGCAGTGCTAGGCCCTCTTCGGGAGCACAAGAGACCCAGTACTTC. This translates into CSARPSSGAQETQYF.

For this clonotype: One end of the junction varies from germline; a read error may be responsible. V is TRBV11-2 and J is TRBJ2-7, with 9 bases matching TRBD2. The CDR3 covers 13 residues. In germline, CDR1 is SGHAT, CDR2 FQNNGV. CDR3 protein: CASSLIAGEPGFF. The CDR3 bases are TGTGCCAGCAGCTTAATAGCGGGAGAGCCAGGATTCTTC.

This clonotype has more than one count but fewer than ten. This sequence joins TRBV11-2 and TRBJ2-1; D might be TRBD1 or TRBD2, each matching 6 bases. Germline CDR1 and CDR2: SGHAT and FQNNGV. Trimming removed 4 bases at V and 6 bases at J, with 19 bases between. The CDR3 is 16 amino acids. CDR3 sequence reads: CASSSRGRGRGNEQFF. The CDR3 DNA follows: TGTGCCAGCAGCTCTCGGGGGCGGGGTAGGGGCAATGAGCAGTTCTTC.

In its sample, this clonotype was seen many times. The chain carries TRBV28 and TRBJ2-6, with 9 nucleotides matching TRBD1. Losses at the gene ends were 4 bases for V and 4 bases for J; bases not matched to a gene: 5. CDR3 length: 16 amino acids. In germline, CDR1 is MDHEN, CDR2 SYDVKM. CDR3 region: CASSSTGGRGANVLTF. The CDR3 DNA is TGTGCCAGCAGTTCGACAGGGGGGAGAGGGGCCAACGTCCTGACTTTC. The whole variable domain, remainder taken from reference TRBV28 and TRBJ2-6, is DVKVTQSSRYLVKRTGEKVFLECVQDMDHENMFWYRQDPGLGLRLIYFSYDVKMKEKGDIPEGYSVSREKKERFSLILESASTNQTSMYLCASSSTGGRGANVLTFGAGSRLTVL.

In its sample, this clonotype was seen many times. The CDR3 region has the DNA TGCAGTGCTAGAGAAGGGACAGGGGAGCAAGAGACCCAGTACTTC. It specifies CSAREGTGEQETQYF. This chain uses TRBV20-1 with TRBJ2-5; 10 positions agree with TRBD1. This CDR3 spans 15 amino acids. The germline V gene has CDR1 DFQATT and CDR2 SNEGSKA (reference sequence). Trimming removed 0 bases from V and 2 bases from J; junction bases left unmatched: 3.

Ten or more counts support this clonotype. The gene calls are TRBV12-3 or TRBV12-4 and TRBJ2-2, with D perhaps TRBD1 or TRBD2 (5 bases each). The CDR3 has 13 amino acids. V was cut by 5 bases and J by 8 bases, with 12 bases left in between. The CDR3 protein is CASSPSGAGELFF. CDR3 DNA sequence: TGTGCCAGCAGTCCCTCCGGGGCTGGGGAGCTGTTTTTT.

The V call is TRBV5-1, the J call TRBJ2-2; 8 bases agree with TRBD1. This CDR3 has 18 residues. Looked up from germline, CDR1 is SGHRS and CDR2 is YFSETQ. Trimming at V came to 3 bases and at J to 7 bases, leaving 17 bases not matched to a gene. CDR3 sequence: CASSSRPRQGRRDGELFF. For the CDR3, the DNA is TGCGCCAGCAGCTCCCGCCCCCGACAGGGGCGCCGGGACGGGGAGCTGTTTTTT.

This clonotype came up a few times. The chain recombines TRBV10-3 with TRBJ2-3; D gene uncertain. The germline gives CDR1 ENHRY, CDR2 SYGVKD. V dropped 3 bases and J dropped 3 bases, with 16 bases sitting between them. The CDR3 has 16 residues. CDR3 region: CAISDDRHGRTDTQYF. The CDR3 coding sequence is TGTGCCATCAGTGATGATCGCCACGGAAGAACAGATACGCAGTATTTT.

Remarks on this clonotype: A much larger clone lies a single base off, so this may be a read error. This is likely a read error, given that the CDR3 carries no conserved phenylalanine or tryptophan at its end. The CDR3 sequence is CASSSGGGLAETSYEQYS. CDR3 coding DNA: TGTGCCAGCAGTTCCGGGGGGGGACTAGCGGAGACCTCCTACGAGCAGTACTCC. The rearrangement joins TRBV12-3 or TRBV12-4 to TRBJ2-7; 11 bases are a match to TRBD2. CDR3 length: 18 amino acids. The V gene end was trimmed by 4 bases and the J gene end by 0 bases; junction bases not matched to a gene: 11.

This clonotype was detected a few times. The chain combines TRBV29-1 with TRBJ1-1; weak D call: TRBD1 (6 bases). Trimming took 7 bases from V and 7 from J, leaving 16 bases between them. The CDR3 has 12 residues. Looked up from germline, CDR1 is SQVTM and CDR2 is ANQGSEA. The CDR3 loop reads CSGQGSWGEAFF. The CDR3 DNA follows: TGCAGCGGTCAGGGGTCATGGGGTGAAGCTTTCTTT.

This clonotype was seen many times. The J gene is TRBJ2-1, the V gene TRBV6-5; 7 nucleotides match TRBD1. Germline CDR1 reads MNHEY; CDR2 reads SVGAGI. V shed 6 bases and J 10 bases; nucleotides not matched to a gene: 21. The CDR3 is 17 residues long. The CDR3 here is CASRSHPGQRYQLEQFF. DNA of the CDR3: TGTGCCAGCAGATCCCATCCGGGACAGCGATACCAACTGGAGCAGTTCTTC.

This clonotype was recorded at least ten times. This chain's CDR3 is CASSTALGTGELFF. The CDR3 nucleotides read TGTGCCAGCAGCACCGCCCTAGGCACCGGGGAGCTGTTTTTT. The chain joins TRBV7-9 to TRBJ2-2; D remains unclear. The germline CDR1 and CDR2 sequences are SEHNR and FQNEAQ (reference sequence). Trimming took off 5 bases at V and 4 bases at J, with 11 bases between the two ends. CDR3 length equals 14 residues.

There are a few counts of this clonotype. The CDR3 DNA follows: TGTGCCAGCAGCACTTGGCCGGGCACAGATACGCAGTATTTT. Amino acids: CASSTWPGTDTQYF. J is TRBJ2-3 and V is TRBV11-2; D is unresolved. Germline-derived CDR1 and CDR2 are SGHAT and FQNNGV. V lost 5 bases and J 1 base, leaving 10 bases between the germline ends. CDR3 size: 14 residues. Based on the CDR3 plus reference TRBV11-2 and TRBJ2-3, the full variable domain is EAGVAQSPRYKIIEKRQSVAFWCNPISGHATLYWYQQILGQGPKLLIQFQNNGVVDDSQLPKDRFSAERLKGVDSTLKIQPAKLEDSAVYLCASSTWPGTDTQYFGPGTRLTVL.

This chain connects TRBV28 to TRBJ2-4; D possibly corresponds to TRBD2 (5 bases). The germline V and J ends were trimmed by 6 bases and 0 bases, with 12 bases remaining between them. The CDR3 is 15 residues long. Germline V CDR1 and CDR2: MDHEN, SYDVKM. CDR3 protein: CASSAERGAKNIQYF. CDR3 coding DNA: TGTGCCAGCAGCGCCGAACGGGGAGCCAAAAACATTCAGTACTTC.

This clonotype has ten or more counts. The V and J genes are TRBV25-1 and TRBJ2-2; D gene unclear. The CDR3 consists of 13 residues. V lost 4 bases and J lost 2, with 5 bases in between. Germline V gene data show CDR1 as MGHDK and CDR2 as SYGVNS. The CDR3 nucleotides read TGTGCCAGCAGTGGTTTTAACACCGGGGAGCTGTTTTTT. Protein product: CASSGFNTGELFF.

This clonotype was detected many times. The J gene is TRBJ2-7, the V gene TRBV6-6; 8 bases are shared with TRBD1. The CDR3 is made up of 13 amino acids. J lost 4 bases, V lost 2 bases, and 1 base had no gene match. The V gene's germline CDR1 is MNHNY and CDR2 SVGAGI (reference sequence). The CDR3 DNA reads TGTGCCAGCAGTTACGGGACAGGATACGAGCAGTACTTC. Translation gives CASSYGTGYEQYF.

Regarding this clonotype: A much larger clone is a single base away; this may be a read error. V and J are TRBV5-8 and TRBJ2-1, with D possibly matching TRBD1 (6 bases). The CDR3 has 16 amino acids. Germline V gene sequence: CDR1 SGHTS, CDR2 YDEGEE. The V end lost 4 bases, the J end lost 4 bases, and 18 bases lay between the germline ends. The CDR3 is CASSPRTRTEYNEQFF. In DNA form, the CDR3 reads TGTGCCAGCAGCCCAAGAACCAGGACAGAATACAATGAGCAGTTCTTC.

The chain combines TRBV7-8 with TRBJ2-5, with D hard to call. This CDR3 spans 15 amino acids. Germline CDR1 reads SGHVS; CDR2 reads FQNEAQ. The V end was cut by 5 bases, the J end by 5 bases, with 18 bases between. Here the CDR3 DNA reads TGTGCCAGCAGCCTTATGTTGGATCTCAGGGAGACCCAGTACTTC. The encoded protein is CASSLMLDLRETQYF.

In its sample, this clonotype was seen a few times. The chain joins TRBV20-1 to TRBJ1-2; D possibly corresponds to TRBD1 (6 bases). The CDR3 is made up of 13 amino acids. Between the trimmed V and J ends, which lost 6 bases and 10 bases, there was a span of 21 bases. The V gene's germline CDR1 is DFQATT and CDR2 SNEGSKA (reference sequence). The CDR3 sequence: CSAGPMGAVDYTF. As DNA, the CDR3 is TGCAGTGCGGGCCCGATGGGGGCCGTCGACTACACCTTC.

The genes are TRBV4-3 and TRBJ2-3; D call uncertain. V lost 5 bases, J lost 1 base, and 7 bases lay in between. CDR1 LGHNA and CDR2 YSLEER come from the germline V gene. This CDR3 region has 13 residues. In nucleotides, the CDR3 is TGCGCCAGCAGCACGGGCGGCACAGATACGCAGTATTTT. Its translation is CASSTGGTDTQYF.

This clonotype was recorded at least ten times. The chain carries TRBV4-3 and TRBJ1-5; D remains unclear. The CDR3 sequence is 15 residues long. V was clipped by 2 bases and J by 0 bases, with 8 bases between them. Germline values: CDR1 LGHNA, CDR2 YSLEER. The CDR3 bases are TGCGCCAGCAGCCAAACAAGGGCTAGCAATCAGCCCCAGCATTTT. This codes for CASSQTRASNQPQHF.

This clonotype has only a few counts. The gene calls are TRBV7-2 and TRBJ2-6, with D tentatively TRBD1 (5 bases). The CDR3 spans 15 residues. V was clipped by 6 bases and J by 0 bases, with 9 bases between them. Per the germline V gene, CDR1 is SGHTA and CDR2 is FQGNSA. CDR3 residues: CASSIDSSGANVLTF. The DNA for the CDR3 is TGTGCCAGCAGTATAGACAGCTCTGGGGCCAACGTCCTGACTTTC. Filled out from reference TRBV7-2 and TRBJ2-6, the complete variable domain reads GAGVSQSPSNKVTEKGKDVELRCDPISGHTALYWYRQSLGQGLEFLIYFQGNSAPDKSGLPSDRFSAERTGGSVSTLTIQRTQQEDSAVYLCASSIDSSGANVLTFGAGSRLTVL.